The 29 T cell receptor beta chains presented below share a single source sample, sequenced in a study of vaccination and CD4 T cells after COVID-19. No cognate antigen is known for these TCRs. Treatment meaning: approximately 11-day PBMC culture with coronavirus spike peptide pools or control peptides (ViraFEST assay). Cultured CD4+ T-cell DNA underwent Oncomine TCR Beta short-read sequencing. TCRdb independently ran MiXCR on the PCR reads; one entry per CDR3 protein. This sample carries roughly 9,900 distinct CDR3 sequences, roughly 31% of them seen once, and the ten largest clones take approximately 8.8%. What was sequenced was CD4+ T cells from blood, cultured in vitro. These receptors all come from a human donor who had recovered from COVID-19.

This sequence joins TRBV28 and TRBJ2-5; TRBD1 is a possible D gene (6 bases). Germline assignment: CDR1 MDHEN and CDR2 SYDVKM. The CDR3 covers 17 residues. Trimming removed 4 bases at V and 4 bases at J, with 22 bases between. CDR3 in DNA: TGTGCCAGCAGTTCCTGGGGCACAGGGATCCTGAGAGAGACCCAGTACTTC. This codes for CASSSWGTGILRETQYF.

The rearrangement joins TRBV6-1 to TRBJ2-2, with 8 bases aligning to TRBD2. The germline CDR1 and CDR2 sequences are MNHNS and SASEGT. J was trimmed by 5 bases and V by 10 bases; bases with no gene match: 6. The CDR3 extends over 13 amino acids. The CDR3 loop reads CAIGTRGTGELFF. In DNA, the CDR3 is TGTGCCATCGGGACTAGGGGGACCGGGGAGCTGTTTTTT.

This clonotype was seen a few times. The rearrangement uses TRBV20-1 and TRBJ2-3; possibly TRBD1 for D (5 bases). V lost 1 base and J lost 6, with 8 bases in between. This CDR3 has 12 residues. Germline CDR1 DFQATT, CDR2 SNEGSKA (reference sequence). The CDR3 DNA follows: TGCAGTGCTAGAGGCAGGGCGGATACGCAGTATTTT. It is translated as CSARGRADTQYF.

The chain uses TRBV5-6 and TRBJ2-7, with TRBD1 matching over 10 bases. Germline V gene lookup returns CDR1 SGHDT and CDR2 YYEEEE. Trimming at V came to 4 bases and at J to 5 bases, leaving 6 bases not matched to a gene. The CDR3 contains 14 residues. The CDR3 is CASSGDRGFNEQYF. CDR3 nucleotides: TGTGCCAGCAGCGGGGACAGGGGATTCAACGAGCAGTACTTC.

This clonotype was detected only a few times. The V and J genes are TRBV27 and TRBJ2-1; a possible D gene is TRBD1 (6 bases). Germline CDR1 is MNHEY and CDR2 is SMNVEV (reference sequence). The CDR3 runs 14 residues. Trimming shortened V by 3 bases and J by 7 bases, and 13 bases separated the two germline ends. CDR3 loop: CASSFTGGRNEQFF. Here the CDR3 DNA reads TGTGCCAGCAGTTTCACTGGGGGCAGGAATGAGCAGTTCTTC.

The V gene is TRBV27, the J gene TRBJ2-2; 10 nucleotides match TRBD1. This CDR3 is built from 17 residues. CDR1 is MNHEY and CDR2 is SMNVEV in the germline V gene (reference sequence). Losses at the gene ends were 0 bases for V and 4 bases for J; bases not matched to a gene: 5. CDR3 in amino acids: CASSLSVRQGATGELFF. Written as DNA, the CDR3 is TGTGCCAGCAGTTTATCGGTCCGACAGGGGGCCACCGGGGAGCTGTTTTTT.

This clonotype came up a few times. The CDR3 coding sequence is TGTGCCAGCACCCTACGGAGGGGGTTGGGCTACACCTTC. Its translation: CASTLRRGLGYTF. J is TRBJ1-2 and V is TRBV6-1; tentative D call: TRBD1 (6 bases). Trimming stripped 7 bases from V and 8 bases from J, with 17 bases between. This CDR3 has 13 amino acids. Germline V gene lookup returns CDR1 MNHNS and CDR2 SASEGT.

This clonotype qualifies as medium-sized. The chain joins TRBV7-2 to TRBJ1-1, with 8 bases aligning to TRBD1. Germline V gene sequence: CDR1 SGHTA, CDR2 FQGNSA. Trimming cost V 2 bases and J 10 bases; bases outside gene matches: 6. The CDR3 consists of 13 residues. This CDR3 reads CASSLIQGAAAFF. The CDR3 coding sequence is TGTGCCAGCAGCTTAATCCAGGGGGCCGCAGCTTTCTTT.

The chain couples TRBV7-2 to TRBJ2-3; D not certain. This CDR3 comprises 12 residues. The germline CDR1 and CDR2 sequences are SGHTA and FQGNSA. Trimming stripped 5 bases from V and 2 bases from J, with 5 bases between. For the CDR3, the DNA is TGTGCCAGCAGCCCCGTCACAGATACGCAGTATTTT. It codes for CASSPVTDTQYF. The whole variable domain, filled in from reference TRBV7-2 and TRBJ2-3, reads GAGVSQSPSNKVTEKGKDVELRCDPISGHTALYWYRQSLGQGLEFLIYFQGNSAPDKSGLPSDRFSAERTGGSVSTLTIQRTQQEDSAVYLCASSPVTDTQYFGPGTRLTVL.

By share of the sample, this clonotype is medium-sized. The rearrangement uses TRBV6-1 and TRBJ1-5; D gene ambiguous. Germline values: CDR1 MNHNS, CDR2 SASEGT. V lost 4 bases, J lost 1 base, and 8 bases lay in between. This CDR3 contains 14 residues. Here the CDR3 reads CASSGSGSNQPQHF. The DNA for the CDR3 is TGTGCCAGCAGTGGGTCCGGAAGCAATCAGCCCCAGCATTTT.

This clonotype was observed a few times. The gene calls are TRBV7-6 and TRBJ2-1; D is possibly TRBD1 (5 bases). V gave up 1 base and J gave up 5 bases, with 12 bases separating them. Germline V gene data show CDR1 as SGHVS and CDR2 as FNYEAQ. This CDR3 has 15 amino acids. This CDR3 is CASSLEGIGDNEQFF. Here the CDR3 DNA reads TGTGCCAGCAGCTTAGAGGGGATTGGTGACAATGAGCAGTTCTTC.

The rearrangement links TRBV4-3 to TRBJ1-2; 8 bases map to TRBD1. The CDR3 is made up of 14 amino acids. Germline V gene sequence: CDR1 LGHNA, CDR2 YSLEER. The junction had 9 bases not matched to a gene; V was cut back by 4 bases and J by 8 bases. CDR3 sequence: CASSRQGAGRGYTF. The CDR3 DNA reads TGCGCCAGCAGCCGTCAGGGGGCAGGGAGAGGCTACACCTTC.

The chain recombines TRBV11-2 with TRBJ2-7, with TRBD1 identical over 12 bases. Per germline, CDR1 SGHAT and CDR2 FQNNGV. After removal of 4 bases from V and 7 bases from J, the junction contained 11 bases not matched to a gene. The CDR3 is made up of 16 amino acids. CDR3 DNA: TGTGCCAGCAGCTCGGGGACGGGACAGGGGGCTAAAGAGCAGTACTTC. Amino acids: CASSSGTGQGAKEQYF.

J is TRBJ1-1 and V is TRBV29-1; maybe TRBD1 (5 bases). Between the trimmed V and J ends, which lost 3 bases and 3 bases, there was a span of 11 bases. This CDR3 spans 13 amino acids. Germline V gene sequence: CDR1 SQVTM, CDR2 ANQGSEA. In DNA form, the CDR3 reads TGCAGCGTTGATGGAGGGGAGTACACTGAAGCTTTCTTT. It yields the protein CSVDGGEYTEAFF.

With respect to this clonotype: Sequence at one end of the junction differs from germline and may be a read error. The rearrangement uses TRBV19 and TRBJ1-5, with TRBD1 matching 7 bases. CDR3 length: 15 residues. Germline CDR1 LNHDA, CDR2 SQIVND (reference sequence). CDR3 coding DNA: TGTGCCAGTAGTAGGGAAGGGGGCGGCAATCAGCCCCGGCATTTT. It codes for CASSREGGGNQPRHF.

The chain recombines TRBV11-3 with TRBJ1-1; D is possibly TRBD1 (5 bases). Per the germline V gene, CDR1 is SGHNT and CDR2 is YENEEA. This CDR3 is 16 amino acids long. V was clipped by 1 base and J by 4 bases, with 16 bases between them. CDR3 in DNA: TGTGCCAGCAGCTTAGCCCGGTCTGGGGGAACCACTGAAGCTTTCTTT. Amino acids: CASSLARSGGTTEAFF.

In this sample, this clonotype is medium-sized (0.01 to 0.1%). The genes are TRBV20-1 and TRBJ1-5; no reliable D call. This CDR3 region has 14 residues. The V gene's germline CDR1 is DFQATT and CDR2 SNEGSKA (reference sequence). Trimming took off 0 bases at V and 4 bases at J, with 10 bases between the two ends. The CDR3 coding sequence is TGCAGTGCTAGAGATGCCCGACTGAATCAGCCCCAGCATTTT. It is translated as CSARDARLNQPQHF.

The rearrangement joins TRBV6-5 to TRBJ1-1; D is unclear. In germline, CDR1 is MNHEY, CDR2 SVGAGI. V lost 2 bases, J lost 10 bases, and 14 bases lay in between. The CDR3 is 13 residues long. Written as DNA, the CDR3 is TGTGCCAGCAGTTACGGCAACCCCTTACGAGCTTTCTTT. Protein sequence: CASSYGNPLRAFF.

This clonotype was detected only a few times. The chain carries TRBV20-1 and TRBJ1-1; maybe TRBD1 (5 bases). The CDR3 has 12 residues. Germline loops: CDR1 DFQATT, CDR2 SNEGSKA (reference sequence). Trimming cost V 6 bases and J 3 bases, with 11 bases left between them. The CDR3 region is CSASGADTEAFF. The CDR3 DNA follows: TGCAGTGCCTCCGGGGCGGACACTGAAGCTTTCTTT.

Turning to this clonotype: Germline is not matched at one junction end, which may reflect a read error. The chain combines TRBV5-1 with TRBJ1-5; a weak D match, TRBD1 (5 bases). CDR3 length: 13 residues. CDR1 is SGHRS and CDR2 is YFSETQ in the germline V gene. The CDR3 spells CASNLTGNQPQHF. The CDR3 DNA is TGCGCCAGCAACTTGACAGGCAATCAGCCCCAGCATTTT.

CDR3 loop: CASSEAGAGEQYF. The CDR3 nucleotides read TGTGCCAGCAGTGAAGCGGGGGCGGGGGAGCAGTACTTC. The chain is built from TRBV2 and TRBJ2-7; D may be TRBD1 or TRBD2 (6 bases each). The germline CDR1 and CDR2 sequences are SNHLY and FYNNEI. With 0 bases removed from V and 7 bases from J, the gap between germline ends came to 10 bases. CDR3 length: 13 residues. The whole variable domain, remainder taken from reference TRBV2 and TRBJ2-7, is EPEVTQTPSHQVTQMGQEVILRCVPISNHLYFYWYRQILGQKVEFLVSFYNNEISEKSEIFDDQFSVERPDGSNFTLKIRSTKLEDSAMYFCASSEAGAGEQYFGPGTRLTVT.

The rearrangement links TRBV5-4 to TRBJ2-7; no firm D call. This CDR3 contains 11 residues. V lost 1 base and J 7 bases, leaving 6 bases between the germline ends. Germline CDR1 and CDR2: SGHNT and YYREEE (reference sequence). This CDR3 is CASSLSGEQYF. The CDR3 nucleotides read TGTGCCAGCAGCTTGAGTGGTGAGCAGTACTTC.

This clonotype was observed a few times. The CDR3 nucleotides are TGTGCCAGCAGCCCAAACCGGGGAGGACTAGGGGAGCAGTACTTC. It yields the protein CASSPNRGGLGEQYF. This chain links TRBV7-2 with TRBJ2-7; 7 bases fit TRBD2. CDR1 and CDR2 (germline): SGHTA, FQGNSA. J was trimmed by 7 bases and V by 5 bases; bases with no gene match: 14. This CDR3 contains 15 residues.

This clonotype was found a few times. V and J are TRBV6-5 and TRBJ2-7; 10 bases agree with TRBD2. The CDR3 loop spans 16 amino acids. CDR1 MNHEY and CDR2 SVGAGI come from the germline V gene. Trimming at V came to 0 bases and at J to 5 bases, leaving 7 bases not matched to a gene. The CDR3 DNA follows: TGTGCCAGCAGTTACTCTCGCCTAGCGGGGGTCCACGAGCAGTACTTC. Translating gives CASSYSRLAGVHEQYF.

This clonotype was observed a handful of times. This sequence joins TRBV6-1 and TRBJ2-7; the D is unclear. Germline V gives CDR1 MNHNS, CDR2 SASEGT. This CDR3 is built from 13 residues. Trimming took off 6 bases at V and 2 bases at J, with 11 bases between the two ends. The CDR3 region is CASRDIGTYEQYF. CDR3 coding DNA: TGTGCCAGCAGAGATATAGGGACCTACGAGCAGTACTTC.

This clonotype was recorded once. The chain carries TRBV24-1 and TRBJ2-3; D unclear. Trimming left V 9 bases short and J 0 bases short, with 6 bases between. CDR1 is KGHDR and CDR2 is SFDVKD in the germline V gene. The CDR3 extends over 12 amino acids. The CDR3 here is CATGQSTDTQYF. In DNA, the CDR3 is TGTGCCACCGGTCAGAGCACAGATACGCAGTATTTT.

J is TRBJ2-7 and V is TRBV20-1, with a weak D call TRBD1 (6 bases). V was shortened by 4 bases and J by 0 bases, with 13 bases between the two germline ends. This CDR3 has 14 amino acids. Germline V gene data show CDR1 as DFQATT and CDR2 as SNEGSKA (reference sequence). The CDR3 reads CSATGATSSYEQYF. The CDR3 nucleotides are TGCAGTGCTACAGGGGCCACGAGCTCCTACGAGCAGTACTTC.

The chain joins TRBV19 to TRBJ1-1, with unresolved D. CDR1 and CDR2 from the germline V gene are LNHDA and SQIVND (reference sequence). This CDR3 comprises 14 residues. V shed 6 bases and J shed 0 bases, with 11 bases lying between them. CDR3 sequence reads: CASRDPSMNTEAFF. As DNA, the CDR3 is TGTGCCAGTAGGGACCCTTCCATGAACACTGAAGCTTTCTTT.

This clonotype was picked up one time. The chain joins TRBV29-1 to TRBJ1-1; D is undetermined. The CDR3 covers 13 residues. Germline CDR1 reads SQVTM; CDR2 reads ANQGSEA. Trimming took off 1 base at V and 4 bases at J, with 10 bases between the two ends. The CDR3 loop is CSVEGRRGTEAFF. The CDR3 DNA follows: TGCAGCGTTGAAGGGCGACGTGGCACTGAAGCTTTCTTT.